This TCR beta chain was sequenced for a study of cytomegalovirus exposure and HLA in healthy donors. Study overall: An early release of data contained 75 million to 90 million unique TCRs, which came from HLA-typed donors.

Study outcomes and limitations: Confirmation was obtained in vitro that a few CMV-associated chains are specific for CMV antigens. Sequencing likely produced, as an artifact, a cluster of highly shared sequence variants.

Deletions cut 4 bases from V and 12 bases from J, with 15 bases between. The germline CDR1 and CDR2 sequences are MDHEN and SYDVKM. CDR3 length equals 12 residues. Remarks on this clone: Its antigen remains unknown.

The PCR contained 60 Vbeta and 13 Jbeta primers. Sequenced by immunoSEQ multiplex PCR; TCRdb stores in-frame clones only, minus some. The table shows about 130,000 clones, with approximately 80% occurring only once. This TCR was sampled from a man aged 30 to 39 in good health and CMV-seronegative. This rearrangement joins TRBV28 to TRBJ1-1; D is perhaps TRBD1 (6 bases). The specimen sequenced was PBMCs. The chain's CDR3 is CASSSQGIWTFF. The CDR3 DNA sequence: TGTGCCAGCAGTTCCCAGGGGATTTGGACTTTCTTT.